Listed here is a single T cell receptor (beta chain). The antigen remains undetermined. The record originates from a study of cytomegalovirus exposure and HLA in healthy donors. Study-level points and caveats: No immune exposure information besides CMV serostatus was available.

The germline V and J ends were trimmed by 2 bases and 4 bases, with 12 bases remaining between them. The CDR3 covers 16 residues. Germline CDR1 and CDR2: MNHEY and SMNVEV (reference sequence). Likely unrecorded immune exposures existed in these nominally healthy donors. Researchers ran the PCR with 60 Vbeta and 13 Jbeta primers. Using immunoSEQ multiplex PCR, the repertoire was profiled, and TCRdb retains in-frame clones only, with some absent. This table holds 200,000 or so clones, 84% found once. V usage is TRBV27 and J usage is TRBJ1-6, with D possibly TRBD1 on 6 matching bases. Sequenced input: PBMCs. This clonotype was sampled from a boy aged 10-17 years in good health and CMV-seronegative. CDR3 in DNA: TGTGCCAGCAGTTTACAGGGGCCTAAGTATAATTCACCCCTCCACTTT. Its protein is CASSLQGPKYNSPLHF.